The 7 T cell receptor beta chains given below trace back to one sample, sequenced in a study of regulatory T cells in long-lasting Graves disease. Libraries of TCR beta came from iRepertoire HTBI primers plus Arm-PCR of CDR3 regions. Each CDR3 protein gets one entry after TCRdb re-called the multiplex PCR reads with MiXCR. Of more than 400,000 distinct CDR3 sequences listed, 16% are singletons. Indicated time point: newly diagnosed GD, antithyroid drugs for less than 3 months. The TCR library was made from RNA extracted from PBMCs. The sample was also linked to a second study, of T cells in Graves' hyperthyroidism and ophthalmopathy.

The sample consisted of peripheral blood mononuclear cells (PBMCs), taken at new diagnosis, from a patient treated with antithyroid drugs. The receptors come from a man aged 40-49 years with Graves disease.

This clonotype was seen ten or more times. V is TRBV5-5 and J is TRBJ1-1, with 8 nucleotides matching TRBD1. The CDR3 loop spans 15 amino acids. Losses at the gene ends were 4 bases for V and 1 base for J; bases not matched to a gene: 6. The germline gives CDR1 SGHKS, CDR2 YYEKEE (reference sequence). The CDR3 here is CASSTSGGENTEAFF. The CDR3 bases are TGTGCCAGCAGCACCTCAGGGGGCGAGAACACTGAAGCTTTCTTT.

This chain uses TRBV6-1 with TRBJ1-2; no reliable D call. CDR3 size: 13 residues. The V end lost 6 bases, the J end lost 8 bases, and 16 bases lay between the germline ends. Germline V lookup: CDR1 MNHNS, CDR2 SASEGT. The CDR3 loop reads CASSNDATGGYTF. CDR3 nucleotides: TGTGCCAGCAGCAACGACGCAACGGGGGGCTACACCTTC.

Remarks on this clonotype: One base away lies a much larger clone, so this may be a sequencing read error. The rearrangement uses TRBV12-3 or TRBV12-4 and TRBJ2-3, with D unresolved. The J call may be faulty, since TRBJ2-5 better matches the DNA end. The CDR3 consists of 14 residues. The CDR3 sequence: CASSSFSRQGTQYF. Written as DNA, the CDR3 is TGTGCCAGCAGTTCGTTCAGCAGACAAGGGACCCAGTACTTC.

This clonotype has ten or more counts. The rearrangement joins TRBV27 to TRBJ2-7; D not resolved. Germline CDR1 and CDR2: MNHEY and SMNVEV (reference sequence). The CDR3 loop spans 14 amino acids. Trimming removed 3 bases from V and 5 bases from J, with 14 bases in between. The DNA of the CDR3 is TGTGCCAGCAGTTTGGGGATTTACCGGGACGAGCAGTACTTC. The encoded protein is CASSLGIYRDEQYF.

This clonotype was counted ten times or more. The chain combines TRBV3-1 with TRBJ2-3, with a possible D match to TRBD1 (6 bases). Looked up from germline, CDR1 is LGHDT and CDR2 is YNNKEL (reference sequence). V lost 5 bases to trimming and J lost 0 bases, with 9 bases between them. This CDR3 spans 14 amino acids. The CDR3 region is CASSEGHSTDTQYF. The CDR3 nucleotides read TGTGCCAGCAGCGAGGGACATAGCACAGATACGCAGTATTTT.

Details on this clonotype: A single base separates this from a much larger clone, so it may be a read error. This sequence joins TRBV20-1 and TRBJ1-2; no clear D gene. There are 14 residues in the CDR3. Trimming shortened V by 4 bases and J by 4 bases, and 16 bases separated the two germline ends. From germline, CDR1 is DFQATT and CDR2 SNEGSKA (reference sequence). For the CDR3, the DNA is TGCAGTGCTATTAAAAGGGTTCCGCTCTATGGCTACACCTTC. Translation: CSAIKRVPLYGYTF.

This clonotype was picked up many times. The chain uses TRBV3-1 and TRBJ2-3; TRBD2 agrees at 9 bases. Germline values: CDR1 LGHDT, CDR2 YNNKEL (reference sequence). V lost 5 bases, J lost 2 bases, and 17 bases stayed unmatched. CDR3 length equals 19 residues. Written as DNA, the CDR3 is TGTGCCAGCAGCTCTAGAGGTAGCGGGAGAATACCATACACAGATACGCAGTATTTT. This encodes CASSSRGSGRIPYTDTQYF.